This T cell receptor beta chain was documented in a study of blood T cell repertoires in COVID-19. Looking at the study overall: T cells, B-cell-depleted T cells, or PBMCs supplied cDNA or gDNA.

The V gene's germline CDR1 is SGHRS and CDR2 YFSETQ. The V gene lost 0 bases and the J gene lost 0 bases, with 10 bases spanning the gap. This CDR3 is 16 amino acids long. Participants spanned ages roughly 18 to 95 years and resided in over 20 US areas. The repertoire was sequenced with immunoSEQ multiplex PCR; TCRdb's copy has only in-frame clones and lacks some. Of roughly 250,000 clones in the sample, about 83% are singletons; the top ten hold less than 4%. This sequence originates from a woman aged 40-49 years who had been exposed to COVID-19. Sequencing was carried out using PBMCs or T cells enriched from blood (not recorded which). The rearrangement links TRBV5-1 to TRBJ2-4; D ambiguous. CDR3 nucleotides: TGCGCCAGCAGCTTGGACAGTTTACTAGCCAAAAACATTCAGTACTTC. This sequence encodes CASSLDSLLAKNIQYF.